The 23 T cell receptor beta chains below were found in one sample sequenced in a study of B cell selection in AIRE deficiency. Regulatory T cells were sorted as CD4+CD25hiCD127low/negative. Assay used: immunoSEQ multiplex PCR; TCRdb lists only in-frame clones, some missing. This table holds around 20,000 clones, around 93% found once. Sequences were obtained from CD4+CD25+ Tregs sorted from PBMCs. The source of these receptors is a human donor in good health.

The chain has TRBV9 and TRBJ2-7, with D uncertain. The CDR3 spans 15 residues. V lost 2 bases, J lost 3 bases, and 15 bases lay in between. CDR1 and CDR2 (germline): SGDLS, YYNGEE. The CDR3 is CASSVIPSDGYEQYF. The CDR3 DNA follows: TGTGCCAGCAGCGTCATCCCCTCGGACGGCTACGAGCAGTACTTC.

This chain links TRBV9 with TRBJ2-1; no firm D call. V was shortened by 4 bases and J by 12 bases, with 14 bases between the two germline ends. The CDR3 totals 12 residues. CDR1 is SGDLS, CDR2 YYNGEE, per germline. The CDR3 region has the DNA TGTGCCAGCAGCCCGCCGCTGGGTCGGCAGTTCTTC. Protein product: CASSPPLGRQFF.

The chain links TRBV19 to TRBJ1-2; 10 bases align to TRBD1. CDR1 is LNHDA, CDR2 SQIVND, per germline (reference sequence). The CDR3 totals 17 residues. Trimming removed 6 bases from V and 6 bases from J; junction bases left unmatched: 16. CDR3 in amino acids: CASRHGSGQGGRDGYTF. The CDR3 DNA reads TGTGCCAGTAGACATGGATCTGGACAGGGGGGTAGGGATGGCTACACCTTC.

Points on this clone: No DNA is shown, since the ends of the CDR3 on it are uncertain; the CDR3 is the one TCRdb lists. The CDR3 sequence is CASSTSGQGYSPLHF. This chain connects TRBV28 to TRBJ1-6; the table's D call, TRBD1, was not checked against the DNA. From germline, CDR1 is MDHEN and CDR2 SYDVKM. Including both end residues, the CDR3 is 15 amino acids long.

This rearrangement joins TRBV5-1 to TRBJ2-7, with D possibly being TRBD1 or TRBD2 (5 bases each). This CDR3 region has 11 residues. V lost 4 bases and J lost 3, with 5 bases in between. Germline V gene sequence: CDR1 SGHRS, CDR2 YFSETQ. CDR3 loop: CASSGGYEQYF. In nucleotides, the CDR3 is TGCGCCAGCAGCGGGGGCTACGAGCAGTACTTC.

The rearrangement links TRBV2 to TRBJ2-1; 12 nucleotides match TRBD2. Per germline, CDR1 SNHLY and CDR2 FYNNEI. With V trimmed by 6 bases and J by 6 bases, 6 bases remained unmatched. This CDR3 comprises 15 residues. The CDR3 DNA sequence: TGTGCCAGCAGGGGAAGGACTAGCGGGGTCAATGAGCAGTTCTTC. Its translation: CASRGRTSGVNEQFF.

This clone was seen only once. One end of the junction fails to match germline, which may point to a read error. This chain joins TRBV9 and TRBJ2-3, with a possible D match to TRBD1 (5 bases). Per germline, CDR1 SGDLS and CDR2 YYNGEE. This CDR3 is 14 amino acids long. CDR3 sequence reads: CASSYGAEGDMQYF. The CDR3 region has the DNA TGTGCCAGCAGCTACGGTGCCGAAGGGGATATGCAGTATTTT.

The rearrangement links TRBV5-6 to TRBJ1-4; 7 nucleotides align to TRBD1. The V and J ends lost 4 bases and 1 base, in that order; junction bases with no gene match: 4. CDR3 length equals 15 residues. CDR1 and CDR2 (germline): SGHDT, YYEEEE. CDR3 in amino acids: CASSQQGKTNEKLFF. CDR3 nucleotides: TGTGCCAGCAGCCAACAGGGGAAAACTAATGAAAAACTGTTTTTT.

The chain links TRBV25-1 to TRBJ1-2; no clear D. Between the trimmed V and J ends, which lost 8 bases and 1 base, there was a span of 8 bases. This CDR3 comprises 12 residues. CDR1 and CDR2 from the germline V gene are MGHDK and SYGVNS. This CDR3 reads CASYRGNYGYTF. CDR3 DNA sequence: TGTGCCAGCTACCGGGGTAACTATGGCTACACCTTC.

CDR3 residues: CASSDPRGWDHRGISKTQYF. The CDR3 DNA reads as TGTGCCAGCAGTGACCCCAGGGGGTGGGATCACAGGGGGATCTCGAAGACCCAGTACTTC. The chain couples TRBV28 to TRBJ2-5; 8 bases are shared with TRBD1. Germline V gene sequence: CDR1 MDHEN, CDR2 SYDVKM. The CDR3 has 20 amino acids. V was clipped by 5 bases and J by 6 bases; unmatched bases: 26.

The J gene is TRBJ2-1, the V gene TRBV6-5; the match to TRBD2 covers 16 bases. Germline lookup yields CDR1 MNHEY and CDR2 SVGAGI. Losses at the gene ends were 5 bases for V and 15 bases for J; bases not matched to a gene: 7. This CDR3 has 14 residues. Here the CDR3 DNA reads TGTGCCAGCAGTACGGGACTAGCGGGAGGGGGCCCGTTCTTC. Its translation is CASSTGLAGGGPFF.

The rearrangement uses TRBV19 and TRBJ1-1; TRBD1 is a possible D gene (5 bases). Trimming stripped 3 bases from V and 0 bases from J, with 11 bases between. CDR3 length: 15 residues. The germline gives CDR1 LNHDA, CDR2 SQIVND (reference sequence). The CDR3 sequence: CASSMRGAVNTEAFF. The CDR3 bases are TGTGCCAGTAGTATGAGGGGAGCGGTGAACACTGAAGCTTTCTTT.

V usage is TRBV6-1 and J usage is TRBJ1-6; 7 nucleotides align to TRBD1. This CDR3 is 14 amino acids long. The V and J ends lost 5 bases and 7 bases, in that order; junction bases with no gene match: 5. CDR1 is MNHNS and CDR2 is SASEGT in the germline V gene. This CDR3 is CASSQGGRNSPLHF. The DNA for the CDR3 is TGTGCCAGCAGTCAGGGGGGAAGGAATTCACCCCTCCACTTT.

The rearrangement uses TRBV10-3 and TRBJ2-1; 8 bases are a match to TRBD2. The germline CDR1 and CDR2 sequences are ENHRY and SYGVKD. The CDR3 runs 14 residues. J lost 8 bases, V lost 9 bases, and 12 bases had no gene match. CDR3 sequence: CAMRGAGAAHEQFF. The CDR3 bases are TGTGCCATGAGGGGAGCGGGGGCCGCACATGAGCAGTTCTTC.

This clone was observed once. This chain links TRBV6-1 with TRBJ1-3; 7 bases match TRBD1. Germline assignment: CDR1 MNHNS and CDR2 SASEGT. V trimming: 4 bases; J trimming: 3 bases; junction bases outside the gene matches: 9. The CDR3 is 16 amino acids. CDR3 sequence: CASSGRPGQRGNTIYF. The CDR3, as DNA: TGTGCCAGCAGTGGACGACCGGGACAGCGTGGAAACACCATATATTTT.

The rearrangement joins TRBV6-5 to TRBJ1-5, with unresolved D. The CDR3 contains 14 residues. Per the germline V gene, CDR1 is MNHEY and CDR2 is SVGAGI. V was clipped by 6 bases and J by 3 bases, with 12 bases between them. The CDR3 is CASSPRQNNQPQHF. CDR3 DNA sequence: TGTGCCAGCAGCCCTAGACAAAACAATCAGCCCCAGCATTTT.

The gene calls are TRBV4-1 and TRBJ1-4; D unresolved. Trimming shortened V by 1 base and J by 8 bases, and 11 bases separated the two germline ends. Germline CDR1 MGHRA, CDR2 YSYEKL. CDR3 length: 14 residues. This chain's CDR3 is CASSQGEPLEKLFF. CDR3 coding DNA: TGCGCCAGCAGCCAAGGAGAGCCTTTAGAAAAACTGTTTTTT.

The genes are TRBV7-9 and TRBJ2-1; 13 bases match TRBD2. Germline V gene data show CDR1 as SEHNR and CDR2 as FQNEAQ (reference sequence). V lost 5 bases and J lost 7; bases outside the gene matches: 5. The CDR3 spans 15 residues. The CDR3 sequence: CASSSGLAGDNEQFF. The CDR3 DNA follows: TGTGCCAGCAGCAGCGGACTAGCGGGAGATAATGAGCAGTTCTTC.

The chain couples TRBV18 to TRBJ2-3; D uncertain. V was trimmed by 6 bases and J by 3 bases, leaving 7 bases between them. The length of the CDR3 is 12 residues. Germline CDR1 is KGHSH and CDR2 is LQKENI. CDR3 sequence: CASSLVTDTQYF. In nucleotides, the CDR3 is TGTGCCAGCTCCCTAGTGACAGATACGCAGTATTTT.

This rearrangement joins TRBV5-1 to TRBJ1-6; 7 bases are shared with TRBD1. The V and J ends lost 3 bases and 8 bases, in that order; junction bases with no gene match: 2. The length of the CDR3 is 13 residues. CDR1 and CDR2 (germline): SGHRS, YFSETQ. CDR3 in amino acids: CASSSRGDSPLHF. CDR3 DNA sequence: TGCGCCAGCAGCTCCAGGGGGGATTCACCCCTCCACTTT.

The CDR3: CASSQGKDREIAGANVLTF. The CDR3 region has the DNA TGCGCCAGCAGCCAAGGTAAGGACAGGGAGATCGCTGGGGCCAACGTCCTGACTTTC. The chain uses TRBV4-1 and TRBJ2-6; 8 bases map to TRBD1. The CDR3 is made up of 19 amino acids. The germline V gene encodes CDR1 MGHRA and CDR2 YSYEKL. J gave up 2 bases and V 1 base, and 10 bases lay outside the gene matches.

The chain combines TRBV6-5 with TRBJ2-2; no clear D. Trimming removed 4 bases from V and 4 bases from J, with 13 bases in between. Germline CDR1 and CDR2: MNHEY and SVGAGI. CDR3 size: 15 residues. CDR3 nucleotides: TGTGCCAGCAGTTCCACTCTGGGCCGCACCGGGGAGCTGTTTTTT. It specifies CASSSTLGRTGELFF.

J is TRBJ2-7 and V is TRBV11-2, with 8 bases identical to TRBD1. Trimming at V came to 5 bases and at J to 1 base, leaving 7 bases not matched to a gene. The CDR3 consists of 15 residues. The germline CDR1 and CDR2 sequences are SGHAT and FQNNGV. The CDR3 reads CASSLRQGASYEQYF. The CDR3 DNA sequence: TGTGCCAGCAGCCTACGGCAGGGGGCTTCCTACGAGCAGTACTTC.